The 17 T cell receptor beta chains below were found in one sample sequenced in a study of CD8+CD57+ T cells in acquired aplastic anemia. Sequenced patients had shown CD8+CD57+ cell expansion by flow cytometry. CDR3 and TCR beta VDJ profiling relied on genomic DNA as the template. TCRdb reprocessed the reads with MiXCR, giving one entry per CDR3 protein. This table has 400,000 to 600,000 distinct CDR3 sequences, under 40% appearing once. The sequenced sample consisted of sorted CD4+, CD8+, or CD8+CD57+ T cells (not recorded which) from PBMCs. These receptors were taken from a human donor with aplastic anemia.

In its sample, this clonotype was seen a few times. V gene TRBV30 combines with J gene TRBJ1-6; D gene uncertain. CDR3 length: 13 residues. V was clipped by 4 bases and J by 7 bases, with 11 bases between them. The germline V gene encodes CDR1 GTSNPN and CDR2 SVGIG (reference sequence). The CDR3: CAWKTEPNSPLHF. Here the CDR3 DNA reads TGTGCCTGGAAGACTGAGCCCAATTCACCCCTCCACTTT.

This clonotype was observed a handful of times. The rearrangement links TRBV29-1 to TRBJ1-1, with 9 bases lining up with TRBD1. This CDR3 is 13 amino acids long. The J segment lost 1 base and the V segment lost 6 bases, leaving 3 bases of the junction unmatched. Germline V gene sequence: CDR1 SQVTM, CDR2 ANQGSEA. The CDR3 spells CSVKGQGNTEAFF. CDR3 DNA sequence: TGCAGCGTGAAGGGACAGGGGAACACTGAAGCTTTCTTT.

This clonotype was recorded many times. The V call is TRBV9, the J call TRBJ2-7; tentative D call: TRBD2 (5 bases). From germline, CDR1 is SGDLS and CDR2 YYNGEE. V was pared by 0 bases and J by 4 bases, with 11 bases between. The CDR3 runs to 14 residues. This CDR3 is CASSVGLEEYEQYF. CDR3 DNA sequence: TGTGCCAGCAGCGTAGGATTGGAGGAGTACGAGCAGTACTTC.

As for this clonotype: A much larger clonotype is one base distant, so this may be a read error. The chain links TRBV7-9 to TRBJ1-1; the D is unclear. This CDR3 has 14 residues. With 7 bases removed from V and 1 base from J, the gap between germline ends came to 13 bases. Germline V gives CDR1 SEHNR, CDR2 FQNEAQ (reference sequence). CDR3 sequence: CASNFGMTNTEAFF. Here the CDR3 DNA reads TGTGCCAGCAACTTCGGGATGACGAACACTGAAGCTTTCTTT.

This chain uses TRBV2 with TRBJ2-7; D gene unclear. Trimming removed 8 bases from V and 6 bases from J, with 17 bases in between. Germline-derived CDR1 and CDR2 are SNHLY and FYNNEI. This CDR3 comprises 13 residues. In DNA form, the CDR3 reads TGTGCCAGCCTTCGACGGGTAGGGTTCGAGCAGTACTTC. This encodes CASLRRVGFEQYF. Full variable domain (outside the CDR3, taken from reference TRBV2 and TRBJ2-7): EPEVTQTPSHQVTQMGQEVILRCVPISNHLYFYWYRQILGQKVEFLVSFYNNEISEKSEIFDDQFSVERPDGSNFTLKIRSTKLEDSAMYFCASLRRVGFEQYFGPGTRLTVT.

V and J are TRBV5-6 and TRBJ2-5; D may be TRBD2 (5 bases). CDR1 is SGHDT, CDR2 YYEEEE, per germline. This CDR3 region has 15 residues. V was trimmed by 1 base and J by 1 base, leaving 11 bases between them. The CDR3 bases are TGTGCCAGCAGCTTGAGGTTAACTAGCCAAGAGACCCAGTACTTC. Translated, it gives CASSLRLTSQETQYF.

This clonotype showed up many times. The V call is TRBV4-3, the J call TRBJ1-2; no definite D call. The V and J ends lost 4 bases and 5 bases respectively, with 11 bases between them. The length of the CDR3 is 13 residues. CDR1 and CDR2 (germline): LGHNA, YSLEER. Here the CDR3 reads CASSRAGGYGYTF. Written as DNA, the CDR3 is TGCGCCAGCAGCCGGGCCGGTGGGTATGGCTACACCTTC.

On this clonotype: The CDR3 ends on some other residue instead of the conserved phenylalanine or tryptophan, so this is likely a read error. The V gene is TRBV4-1, the J gene TRBJ1-6; 7 nucleotides line up with TRBD1. The CDR3 runs 15 residues. Germline loops: CDR1 MGHRA, CDR2 YSYEKL. Trimming cost V 4 bases and J 5 bases; bases outside gene matches: 5. The chain's CDR3 is CASSLGQSNNSPLHS. The CDR3 DNA reads TGCGCCAGCAGCCTGGGACAGTCAAATAATTCACCCCTCCACTCT.

At least ten counts were recorded for this clonotype. This sequence joins TRBV15 and TRBJ2-5; D gene unclear. V dropped 0 bases and J dropped 3 bases, with 11 bases sitting between them. The CDR3 sequence is 15 residues long. CDR1 and CDR2 from the germline V gene are LNHNV and YYDKDF (reference sequence). The CDR3 sequence: CATSRDGVREETQYF. The DNA of the CDR3 is TGTGCCACCAGCAGAGATGGGGTCAGAGAAGAGACCCAGTACTTC.

This clonotype was counted only a few times. The rearrangement uses TRBV6-2 or TRBV6-3 and TRBJ2-7; TRBD2 agrees at 7 bases. The CDR3 has 15 residues. CDR1 is MNHEY, CDR2 SVGEGT, per germline. The V gene end was trimmed by 0 bases and the J gene end by 4 bases; junction bases not matched to a gene: 6. The CDR3 reads CASSYSYSGEYEQYF. DNA of the CDR3: TGTGCCAGCAGTTACTCGTACAGCGGGGAATACGAGCAGTACTTC.

V is TRBV4-1 and J is TRBJ1-2; the D gene is possibly TRBD1 (5 bases). The CDR3 extends over 15 amino acids. Germline V gene sequence: CDR1 MGHRA, CDR2 YSYEKL. Trimming left V 5 bases short and J 4 bases short, with 17 bases between. The chain's CDR3 is CASSYLGGGTYGYTF. CDR3 nucleotides: TGCGCCAGCAGCTACCTGGGGGGGGGGACCTATGGCTACACCTTC.

This clonotype has at least ten counts. This chain connects TRBV29-1 to TRBJ1-1; the D is unclear. The CDR3 spans 15 residues. Per germline, CDR1 SQVTM and CDR2 ANQGSEA. Trimming stripped 5 bases from V and 2 bases from J, with 18 bases between. CDR3 amino acids: CSVKRGGAQNTEAFF. The DNA for the CDR3 is TGCAGCGTTAAACGCGGAGGAGCACAAAACACTGAAGCTTTCTTT.

A few counts support this clonotype. The chain links TRBV12-3 or TRBV12-4 to TRBJ2-7, with 7 bases aligning to TRBD1. The CDR3 consists of 15 residues. Trimming at V came to 4 bases and at J to 3 bases, leaving 9 bases not matched to a gene. DNA of the CDR3: TGTGCCAGCAGTTCCGTTCAGAACAGGGGCTACGAGCAGTACTTC. It is translated as CASSSVQNRGYEQYF.

This clonotype was picked up many times. The V call is TRBV25-1, the J call TRBJ1-2; perhaps TRBD1 as D (6 bases). The CDR3 length is 17 residues. CDR1 and CDR2 from the germline V gene are MGHDK and SYGVNS. The ends were cut back, 4 bases at V and 2 bases at J, with 20 bases in the middle. CDR3 region: CASSGRRGQGKNYGYTF. The CDR3, as DNA: TGTGCCAGCAGTGGCCGCCGGGGACAAGGGAAAAACTATGGCTACACCTTC.

Points on this clonotype: One end of the junction does not line up with germline, which may come from a read error. The chain is built from TRBV5-1 and TRBJ2-3; 8 bases are shared with TRBD1. In germline, CDR1 is SGHRS, CDR2 YFSETQ. The length of the CDR3 is 15 residues. This CDR3 reads CASSSGQGGTDTQCF. For the CDR3, the DNA is TGCGCCAGCAGCAGCGGACAGGGTGGGACAGATACGCAGTGTTTT.

This clonotype was counted many times. This rearrangement joins TRBV15 to TRBJ1-2, with D hard to call. CDR1 and CDR2 (germline): LNHNV, YYDKDF (reference sequence). The V end lost 3 bases, the J end lost 8 bases, and 19 bases lay between the germline ends. The CDR3 totals 15 residues. For the CDR3, the DNA is TGTGCCACCAGCAGGATTGACGGTATGGGCGGAGGCTACACCTTC. This encodes CATSRIDGMGGGYTF.

The CDR3 bases are TGTGCCAGCAGCAGGGGGGCGGGAGGGCCAATAGTGTCGAGTACAGATACGCAGTATTTT. Its protein is CASSRGAGGPIVSSTDTQYF. The chain uses TRBV11-1 and TRBJ2-3; 9 nucleotides align to TRBD2. The CDR3 covers 20 residues. Germline V CDR1 and CDR2: SGHAT, FQDESV (reference sequence). Unmatched junction bases numbered 21, after V lost 5 bases and J lost 3 bases.